The 21 T cell receptor beta chains below were found in one sample sequenced in a study of CD8 T cells in ankylosing spondylitis (dated by TCRdb to the late 2010s). The method was 5' RACE. Data came from an Illumina HiSeq 2500. Clones were called with MiXCR by TCRdb after fastp trimmed the public reads at Q25, and only in-frame beta chains were retained. Identical CDR3 proteins give one entry, which carries the most common genes and DNA. The sample table holds 150,000 to 200,000 distinct CDR3 sequences, of which about a sixth were seen once. About 8% of the sample lies in the top ten. The source material was blood, either unsorted or a sorted T cell fraction (not recorded which). These receptors all come from a male donor with ankylosing spondylitis or in good health (not recorded which).

This clonotype was recorded many times. The chain joins TRBV6-5 to TRBJ1-1, with a weak D call TRBD1 (5 bases). The CDR3 is made up of 17 amino acids. Germline CDR1 is MNHEY and CDR2 is SVGAGI. Trimming stripped 0 bases from V and 2 bases from J, with 16 bases between. The CDR3 loop reads CASSYSPGWGGNTEAFF. For the CDR3, the DNA is TGTGCCAGCAGTTACTCCCCGGGATGGGGGGGAAACACTGAAGCTTTCTTT.

The rearrangement joins TRBV7-2 to TRBJ2-2; D uncertain. The germline V and J ends were trimmed by 2 bases and 1 base, with 8 bases remaining between them. CDR1 SGHTA and CDR2 FQGNSA come from the germline V gene. The CDR3 contains 15 residues. The CDR3 sequence: CASSLKGRNTGELFF. The CDR3 DNA is TGTGCCAGCAGCTTAAAAGGGCGGAACACCGGGGAGCTGTTTTTT.

This clonotype was seen repeatedly, ten times or more. This rearrangement joins TRBV5-5 to TRBJ2-1, with D maybe TRBD1 (6 bases). The V gene's germline CDR1 is SGHKS and CDR2 YYEKEE (reference sequence). The V end was cut by 1 base, the J end by 8 bases, with 16 bases between. This CDR3 has 15 residues. CDR3 DNA sequence: TGTGCCAGCAGCTTGCCAGGGGCCCTTAGCCATGAGCAGTTCTTC. This translates into CASSLPGALSHEQFF. The variable domain in full, completed from reference TRBV5-5 and TRBJ2-1, reads DAGVTQSPTHLIKTRGQQVTLRCSPISGHKSVSWYQQVLGQGPQFIFQYYEKEERGRGNFPDRFSARQFPNYSSELNVNALLLGDSALYLCASSLPGALSHEQFFGPGTRLTVL.

This clonotype was seen at least ten times. This chain connects TRBV5-1 to TRBJ2-1; D possibly matches TRBD1 or TRBD2 (5 bases each). With 0 bases removed from V and 10 bases from J, the gap between germline ends came to 14 bases. The CDR3 loop spans 14 amino acids. Germline lookup yields CDR1 SGHRS and CDR2 YFSETQ. The CDR3 bases are TGCGCCAGCAGCTTGGGGGACCCCCGAGTAGAGCAGTTCTTC. It yields the protein CASSLGDPRVEQFF.

This clonotype was found many times. This chain joins TRBV28 and TRBJ1-1; 7 bases agree with TRBD1. The CDR3 is 13 residues long. J lost 2 bases, V lost 6 bases, and 3 bases had no gene match. Germline loops: CDR1 MDHEN, CDR2 SYDVKM. The CDR3 loop reads CASRGQSNTEAFF. As DNA, the CDR3 is TGTGCCAGCAGGGGACAGTCCAACACTGAAGCTTTCTTT.

This clonotype was recorded many times. This chain connects TRBV12-3 or TRBV12-4 to TRBJ2-2, with D unclear. V was clipped by 4 bases and J by 1 base, with 7 bases between them. CDR3 length equals 14 residues. This CDR3 reads CASSSRVNTGELFF. DNA of the CDR3: TGTGCCAGCAGTTCTCGAGTGAACACCGGGGAGCTGTTTTTT.

The chain links TRBV7-6 to TRBJ1-6; 8 bases agree with TRBD1. The length of the CDR3 is 17 residues. Germline loops: CDR1 SGHVS, CDR2 FNYEAQ. The V and J ends lost 5 bases and 0 bases, in that order; junction bases with no gene match: 6. CDR3 amino acids: CASSERQGSSYNSPLHF. The CDR3 DNA sequence: TGTGCCAGCAGCGAGCGACAGGGGAGCTCCTATAATTCACCCCTCCACTTT.

This clonotype has ten or more counts. The V call is TRBV5-1, the J call TRBJ1-5; no firm D call. Germline V gene sequence: CDR1 SGHRS, CDR2 YFSETQ. The CDR3 is 14 residues long. Trimming removed 0 bases at V and 1 base at J, with 5 bases between. The CDR3 sequence: CASSLGGSNQPQHF. CDR3 bases: TGCGCCAGCAGCTTGGGGGGAAGCAATCAGCCCCAGCATTTT.

The chain recombines TRBV5-1 with TRBJ1-4, with 7 bases that match TRBD1. V trimming: 0 bases; J trimming: 8 bases; junction bases outside the gene matches: 10. This CDR3 spans 16 amino acids. Germline-derived CDR1 and CDR2 are SGHRS and YFSETQ. CDR3 amino acids: CASSLDPNRGGEKLFF. CDR3 nucleotides: TGCGCCAGCAGCTTGGATCCTAACAGGGGCGGCGAAAAACTGTTTTTT.

This clonotype was seen at least ten times. This sequence joins TRBV30 and TRBJ1-5; D not certain. V was trimmed by 1 base and J by 7 bases, leaving 14 bases between them. The CDR3 is 14 amino acids. Germline V gene data show CDR1 as GTSNPN and CDR2 as SVGIG (reference sequence). DNA for the CDR3: TGTGCCTGGAGTGGTCAGACGTTGTACCAGCCCCAGCATTTT. Translating it yields CAWSGQTLYQPQHF.

This clonotype was observed at least ten times. The chain couples TRBV24-1 to TRBJ2-3; D gene uncertain. The germline V and J ends were trimmed by 7 bases and 0 bases, with 7 bases remaining between them. Germline-derived CDR1 and CDR2 are KGHDR and SFDVKD. This CDR3 has 13 amino acids. The CDR3 sequence: CATSEDSTDTQYF. In DNA form, the CDR3 reads TGTGCCACCAGCGAGGACAGCACAGATACGCAGTATTTT.

This clonotype has at least ten counts. The J gene is TRBJ1-5, the V gene TRBV19; TRBD1 might be the D (6 bases). With 4 bases removed from V and 6 bases from J, the gap between germline ends came to 10 bases. Germline V gene data show CDR1 as LNHDA and CDR2 as SQIVND (reference sequence). CDR3 length equals 13 residues. As DNA, the CDR3 is TGTGCCAGTAGTACAGGGACAATTCAGCCCCAGCATTTT. Protein sequence: CASSTGTIQPQHF.

This clonotype was observed many times. This rearrangement joins TRBV5-1 to TRBJ2-1; maybe TRBD2 (6 bases). V was shortened by 4 bases and J by 2 bases, with 13 bases between the two germline ends. Germline lookup yields CDR1 SGHRS and CDR2 YFSETQ. This CDR3 has 15 residues. CDR3 sequence: CASSPRDSTYNEQFF. The CDR3 region has the DNA TGCGCCAGCAGCCCCCGGGACTCAACCTACAATGAGCAGTTCTTC.

There are a few counts of this clonotype. V usage is TRBV5-1 and J usage is TRBJ1-1, with 9 bases matching TRBD1. The germline CDR1 and CDR2 sequences are SGHRS and YFSETQ. The CDR3 totals 14 residues. Germline trimming cut 4 bases from V and 5 bases from J; bases unmatched to any gene: 6. The CDR3 nucleotides are TGCGCCAGCAGCATTAGGACAGGGGAAACTGAAGCTTTCTTT. It is translated as CASSIRTGETEAFF.

V and J are TRBV11-2 and TRBJ1-2; D perhaps matches TRBD1 (5 bases). In germline, CDR1 is SGHAT, CDR2 FQNNGV. The CDR3 contains 13 residues. V was pared by 8 bases and J by 3 bases, with 13 bases between. The CDR3 loop is CASEIRGDYGYTF. The CDR3 DNA reads as TGTGCCAGCGAAATTAGGGGCGACTATGGCTACACCTTC.

This clonotype came up many times. The CDR3, as DNA: TGTGCCACCAGTGATCCAGGGGGCCCATACAATGAGCAGTTCTTC. Protein sequence: CATSDPGGPYNEQFF. The rearrangement joins TRBV24-1 to TRBJ2-1, with 8 nucleotides matching TRBD1. The CDR3 totals 15 residues. CDR1 KGHDR and CDR2 SFDVKD come from the germline V gene. Trimming removed 3 bases from V and 4 bases from J; junction bases left unmatched: 4.

This clonotype was detected only a few times. The chain carries TRBV12-3 or TRBV12-4 and TRBJ2-2; TRBD2 is a possible D gene (6 bases). Trimming took off 6 bases at V and 7 bases at J, with 18 bases between the two ends. This CDR3 is built from 15 residues. The chain's CDR3 is CASSPNTRGVGELFF. In nucleotides, the CDR3 is TGTGCCAGCAGCCCAAACACGCGGGGCGTCGGGGAGCTGTTTTTT.

There are many counts of this clonotype. This chain connects TRBV27 to TRBJ2-3; TRBD2 matches at 11 bases. This CDR3 region has 16 residues. V was pared by 5 bases and J by 4 bases, with 8 bases of the junction left unmatched. Germline assignment: CDR1 MNHEY and CDR2 SMNVEV (reference sequence). DNA for the CDR3: TGTGCCAGCAGTATCGAACTAGCGGGAGTGTCAGATACGCAGTATTTT. This translates into CASSIELAGVSDTQYF.

This clonotype was recorded at least ten times. The V gene is TRBV10-3, the J gene TRBJ2-1; TRBD2 agrees at 11 bases. The germline CDR1 and CDR2 sequences are ENHRY and SYGVKD. The CDR3 runs to 18 residues. V lost 6 bases and J lost 3; bases outside the gene matches: 13. The DNA of the CDR3 is TGTGCCATCAGGCCGGGGCTAGCGGGAGGAAAGAGCTACAATGAGCAGTTCTTC. This encodes CAIRPGLAGGKSYNEQFF.

This clonotype was detected ten times or more. This chain joins TRBV5-1 and TRBJ2-1, with 10 bases aligning to TRBD2. V was clipped by 0 bases and J by 7 bases; unmatched bases: 7. This CDR3 has 16 residues. CDR1 is SGHRS and CDR2 is YFSETQ in the germline V gene. The CDR3 loop is CASSLGTSGVINEQFF. CDR3 coding DNA: TGCGCCAGCAGCTTGGGGACTAGCGGCGTTATTAATGAGCAGTTCTTC.

The sample holds a few counts of this clonotype. This chain joins TRBV7-8 and TRBJ2-4; D might be TRBD2 (5 bases). The V and J ends lost 5 bases and 11 bases respectively, with 19 bases between them. The germline V gene has CDR1 SGHVS and CDR2 FQNEAQ. This CDR3 comprises 14 residues. CDR3 residues: CASSPLGSPRLQYF. CDR3 DNA sequence: TGTGCCAGCAGCCCGTTGGGGAGCCCCAGACTTCAGTACTTC.